These 4 T cell receptor beta chains were sequenced from one sample in a study of lymphopenia after photon versus proton radiotherapy. Generated by immunoSEQ multiplex PCR, the TCRdb table keeps only in-frame clones and is missing some. The table shows about 42,000 clones, with around 83% occurring only once. The source was peripheral blood, collected from a patient treated with proton-based radiotherapy. The receptor set was obtained from a woman aged 70 to 79 with pancreatic cancer.

The chain joins TRBV6-1 to TRBJ1-2, with 7 positions matching TRBD1. The V segment lost 5 bases and the J segment 0 bases; nucleotides outside the gene matches: 6. Germline-derived CDR1 and CDR2 are MNHNS and SASEGT. This CDR3 comprises 15 residues. The CDR3 coding sequence is TGTGCCAGCAGTCCCGGGACAGCCACTAACTATGGCTACACCTTC. This codes for CASSPGTATNYGYTF.

The V call is TRBV28, the J call TRBJ1-3, with a possible D match to TRBD1 (5 bases). There are 15 residues in the CDR3. Trimming pared 5 bases from V and 0 bases from J, leaving 11 bases between. From germline, CDR1 is MDHEN and CDR2 SYDVKM. The CDR3 loop reads CASSPQGPSGNTIYF. The CDR3 DNA is TGTGCCAGCAGTCCCCAGGGCCCCTCTGGAAACACCATATATTTT.

The chain carries TRBV23-1 and TRBJ1-6; possible D gene TRBD1, 5 bases. TRBV23-1 is classed as an ORF, of uncertain function. V gave up 5 bases and J gave up 2 bases, with 16 bases separating them. CDR3 length: 17 residues. The CDR3 here is CASSFENRQTYNSPLHF. CDR3 sequence (DNA): TGCGCCAGCAGTTTTGAAAACCGACAGACCTATAATTCACCCCTCCACTTT.

The genes are TRBV7-9 and TRBJ2-3, with TRBD1 as a possible D gene (5 bases). The V gene lost 4 bases and the J gene lost 5 bases, with 16 bases spanning the gap. The CDR3 is 15 amino acids. Looked up from germline, CDR1 is SEHNR and CDR2 is FQNEAQ (reference sequence). CDR3 DNA: TGTGCCAGCAGCTCACCTAGTGGGCAGGGAGATACGCAGTATTTT. It specifies CASSSPSGQGDTQYF. Using reference TRBV7-9 and TRBJ2-3 for the parts outside the CDR3, the full variable domain is DTGVSQNPRHKITKRGQNVTFRCDPISEHNRLYWYRQTLGQGPEFLTYFQNEAQLEKSRLLSDRFSAERPKGSFSTLEIQRTEQGDSAMYLCASSSPSGQGDTQYFGPGTRLTVL.